This TCR beta chain derives from a study of blood T cell repertoires in COVID-19. Libraries were prepared by immunoSEQ multiplex PCR; TCRdb keeps only in-frame clonotypes and omits some of them. The table includes some 170,000 clones, about 92% detected once. With V trimmed by 3 bases and J by 6 bases, 7 bases remained unmatched. CDR1 is LNHDA, CDR2 SQIVND, per germline (reference sequence). The CDR3 covers 15 residues. Seattle-derived patients entered the study during active infection and were followed longitudinally. J is TRBJ1-5 and V is TRBV19, with TRBD1 matching over 8 bases. This TCR derives from a woman aged 60-70 years with COVID-19, enrolled during active disease. The sample consisted of peripheral blood. CDR3 amino acids: CASSIQGQVVQPQHF. DNA for the CDR3: TGTGCCAGTAGTATTCAGGGACAGGTGGTTCAGCCCCAGCATTTT.